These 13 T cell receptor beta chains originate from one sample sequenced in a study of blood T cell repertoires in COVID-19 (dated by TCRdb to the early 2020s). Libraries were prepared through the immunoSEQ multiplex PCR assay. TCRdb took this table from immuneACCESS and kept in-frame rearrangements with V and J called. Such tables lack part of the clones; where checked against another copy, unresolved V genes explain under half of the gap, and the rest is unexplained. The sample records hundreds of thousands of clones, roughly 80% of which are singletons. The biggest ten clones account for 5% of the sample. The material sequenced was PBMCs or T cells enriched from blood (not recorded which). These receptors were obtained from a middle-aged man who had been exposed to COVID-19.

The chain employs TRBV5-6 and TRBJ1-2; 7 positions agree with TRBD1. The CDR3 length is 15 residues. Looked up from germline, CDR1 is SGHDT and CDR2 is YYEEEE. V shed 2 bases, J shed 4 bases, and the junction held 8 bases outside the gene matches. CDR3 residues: CASSFGQGGLYGYTF. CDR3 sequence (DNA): TGTGCCAGCAGCTTTGGCCAGGGGGGCCTCTATGGCTACACCTTC.

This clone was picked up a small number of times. The CDR3 DNA sequence: TGTGCCAGCAGTGACTTTAGCCCACCCTACGAGCAGTACTTC. This codes for CASSDFSPPYEQYF. The chain combines TRBV25-1 with TRBJ2-7; the D is unclear. Trimming removed 3 bases at V and 2 bases at J, with 11 bases between. This CDR3 has 14 amino acids. Germline V CDR1 and CDR2: MGHDK, SYGVNS.

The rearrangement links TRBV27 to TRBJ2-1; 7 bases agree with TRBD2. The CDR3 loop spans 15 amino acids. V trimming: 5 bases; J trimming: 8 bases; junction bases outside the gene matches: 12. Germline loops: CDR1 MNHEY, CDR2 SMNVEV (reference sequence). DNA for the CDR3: TGTGCCAGCAGTCCCCGGACTAGTTTTATCGATGAGCAGTTCTTC. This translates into CASSPRTSFIDEQFF.

CDR3 sequence: CASSPTGVEQFF. The CDR3 coding sequence is TGTGCCAGCAGTCCGACAGGGGTTGAGCAGTTCTTC. V gene TRBV6-5 combines with J gene TRBJ2-1; 8 bases fit TRBD1. The V and J ends lost 5 bases and 9 bases, in that order; junction bases with no gene match: 3. CDR1 and CDR2 (germline): MNHEY, SVGAGI. The CDR3 spans 12 residues.

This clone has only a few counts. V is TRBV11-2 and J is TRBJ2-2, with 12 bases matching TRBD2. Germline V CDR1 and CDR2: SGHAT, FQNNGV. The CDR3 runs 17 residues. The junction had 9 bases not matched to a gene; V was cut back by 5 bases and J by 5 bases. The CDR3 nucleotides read TGTGCCAGCAGCCCCTACCGGACTAGCGGGACAACCGGGGAGCTGTTTTTT. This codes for CASSPYRTSGTTGELFF.

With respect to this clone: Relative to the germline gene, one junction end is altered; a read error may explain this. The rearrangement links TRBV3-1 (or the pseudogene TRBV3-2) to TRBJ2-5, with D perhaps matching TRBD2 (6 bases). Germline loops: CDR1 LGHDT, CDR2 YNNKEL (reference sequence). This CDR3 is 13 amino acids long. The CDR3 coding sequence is TGTGCCAGCAGCCAAGTTCGGGACTTCCCCCTACACTTC. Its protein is CASSQVRDFPLHF.

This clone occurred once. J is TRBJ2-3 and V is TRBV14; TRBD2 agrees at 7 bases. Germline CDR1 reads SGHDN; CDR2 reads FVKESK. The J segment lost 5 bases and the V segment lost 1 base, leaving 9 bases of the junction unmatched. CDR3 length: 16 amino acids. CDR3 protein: CASSQGGKRGRDTQYF. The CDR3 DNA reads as TGTGCCAGCAGCCAAGGGGGGAAGCGGGGCAGAGATACGCAGTATTTT.

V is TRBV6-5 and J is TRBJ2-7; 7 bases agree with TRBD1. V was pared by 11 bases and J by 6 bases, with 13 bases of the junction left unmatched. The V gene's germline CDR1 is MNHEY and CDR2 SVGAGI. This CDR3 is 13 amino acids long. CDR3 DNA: TGTGCCGCCGTTCGACAGGGAAGCAGCGAGCAGTACTTC. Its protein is CAAVRQGSSEQYF.

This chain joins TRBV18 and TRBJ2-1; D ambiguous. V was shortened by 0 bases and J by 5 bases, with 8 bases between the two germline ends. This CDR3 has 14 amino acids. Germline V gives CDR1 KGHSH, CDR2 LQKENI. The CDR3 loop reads CASSPPSQNNEQFF. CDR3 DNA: TGTGCCAGCTCACCACCTTCCCAGAACAATGAGCAGTTCTTC.

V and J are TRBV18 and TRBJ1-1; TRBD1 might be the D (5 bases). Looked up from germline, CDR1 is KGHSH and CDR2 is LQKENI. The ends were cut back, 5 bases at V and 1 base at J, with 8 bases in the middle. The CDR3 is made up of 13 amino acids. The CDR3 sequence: CASSRDSNTEAFF. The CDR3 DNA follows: TGTGCCAGCTCAAGGGACTCGAACACTGAAGCTTTCTTT.

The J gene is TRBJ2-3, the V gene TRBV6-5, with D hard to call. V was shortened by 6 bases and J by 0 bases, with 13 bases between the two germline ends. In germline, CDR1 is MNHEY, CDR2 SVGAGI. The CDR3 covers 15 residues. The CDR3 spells CASRLFYSSTDTQYF. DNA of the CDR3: TGTGCCAGCAGATTATTTTATTCTAGCACAGATACGCAGTATTTT.

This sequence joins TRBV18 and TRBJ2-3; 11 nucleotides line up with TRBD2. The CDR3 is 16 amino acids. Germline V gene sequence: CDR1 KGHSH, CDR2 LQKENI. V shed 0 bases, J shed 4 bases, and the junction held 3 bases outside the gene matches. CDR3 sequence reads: CASSPPLAGGSDTQYF. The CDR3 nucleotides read TGTGCCAGCTCACCACCCCTAGCGGGAGGTTCAGATACGCAGTATTTT.

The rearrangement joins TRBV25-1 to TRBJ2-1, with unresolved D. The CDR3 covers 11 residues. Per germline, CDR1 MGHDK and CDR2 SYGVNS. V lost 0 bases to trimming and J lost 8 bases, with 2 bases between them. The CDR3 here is CASSEYYEQFF. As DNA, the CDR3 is TGTGCCAGCAGTGAATACTATGAGCAGTTCTTC.